These T cell receptor beta chains were read from a single sample in a study of CD8+ T cells in alopecia areata. Clones were sequenced by immunoSEQ multiplex PCR, and TCRdb holds only the in-frame ones, with some missing. Of 150,000 to 200,000 clones listed, 60% are singletons. This material consisted of CD4+ T cells sorted from blood, taken at week 24, from a patient treated with tofacitinib. The receptors derive from a human donor with alopecia areata. The CDR3 runs from the conserved cysteine through the conserved F or W. Size tells how often a clone was seen (once, few, many) or the class of an expanded clone, and some rows leave it out.

>once|TRBJ2-7|TRBV6-1
CASFRDRATLRVQYF
>NA|TRBJ2-5|TRBV15
CATSRPRTGQETQYF
>NA|TRBJ2-3|TRBV29-1
CSVKNRDTNPSTDTQYF
>NA|TRBJ1-5|TRBV5-1
CASSLFPNQQGQRNQPQHF
>NA|TRBJ1-1|TRBV18
CASSPPTVAEAFF
>few|TRBJ2-3|TRBV29-1
CSVGQGNSDTQYF
>NA|TRBJ2-1|TRBV29-1
CSVYSGGASYNEQFF
>NA|TRBJ1-1|TRBV30
CAWSEGRAFTEAFF
>NA|TRBJ2-3|TRBV2
CASSSYGDTQYF
>NA|TRBJ1-5|TRBV7-2
CASSLEGPRGVAQHF
>NA|TRBJ1-2|TRBV25-1
CASSAAGYGYTF
>NA|TRBJ2-1|TRBV5-6
CASSGRGYNEQFF
>NA|TRBJ1-1|TRBV25-1
CASTKGAGTANTEAFF
>NA|TRBJ2-1|TRBV9
CASSPQALAGGHEQFF
>NA|TRBJ1-2|TRBV5-1
CASSLDGPGAHYGYTF
>NA|TRBJ1-6|TRBV7-8
CASSLGTTGGQSPLHF
>NA|TRBJ1-5|TRBV10-2
CASSGGDGPQHF
>NA|TRBJ2-5|TRBV29-1
CSVDLLRTQYF
>few|TRBJ1-2|TRBV5-1
CASSLALRGSGGYTF
>once|TRBJ1-6|TRBV4-3
CASSQEGVNSYNSPLHF